Listed below are T cell receptor beta chains from one sample, sequenced in a study of shared clonotypes between healthy human individuals. TCRdb keeps only in-frame clones here, not all; method: immunoSEQ multiplex PCR. The profile shows some 510,000 clones, more than 65% of them singletons. The sample taken for sequencing was PBMCs. The source of these receptors is a woman aged 40 to 50 in good health. Some clones in this sample may be carry-over from other donors' samples. CDR3s include the opening cysteine and the closing phenylalanine or tryptophan.

TRBV4-1 | CASSPTQPNQPQHF
TRBV2 | CASRGLYEQYF
TRBV7-2 | CASSPHGGYEQYF
TRBV5-1 | CASSGGLAGEGYEQYF
TRBV6-1 | CASSEVGTVRGKTQYF
TRBV30 | CAWSVRDSGRDYEQYF
TRBV7-7 | CASSFYRLTYQETQYF
TRBV2 | CASSALGVGSPLHF
TRBV30 | CAWSVGQWEGYTF
TRBV5-6 | CASSPDRLDGYTF
TRBV6-6 | CASSVPGLQYNEQFF
TRBV28 | CASSPQLAGALDTQYF
TRBV19 | CASRPWGLDTEAFF
TRBV18 | CASSPRAGAMNTEAFF
TRBV5-5 | CASSYPLRGRGAYEQYF
TRBV18 | CASSPSEGEQYF
TRBV9 | CASSVDGFYNQPQHF
TRBV18 | CASSPYSNQPQHF
TRBV11-2 | CASSLDTYTEAFF
TRBV27 | CASGPSGRVPYEQYF
TRBV5-1 | CASSLAPSGTLEQYF
TRBV6-1 | CASSEGRQAMTDTQYF
TRBV30 | CAWSPGRDQPQHF
TRBV10-3 | CAISEFRGFGEQETQYF
TRBV5-1 | CASSRGQGIGTGELFF
TRBV7-8 | CASSNALRQGAFNEQYF
TRBV7-9 | CASSSPTPSSGYEQYF
TRBV28 | CASSLLGSGSTDTQYF
TRBV30 | CAWSRRVAAGNTIYF
TRBV13 | CASSLRVGPYIAEQFF
TRBV19 | CASSHSTTYEQYF
TRBV4-1 | CASSQGFRDTRWAQYF
TRBV11-3 | CASSIGQGARTGELFF
TRBV19 | CASSNVHYNEQFF
TRBV19 | CATRGRWRGYNEQFF
TRBV2 | CASTHLDRADRQPQHF
TRBV6-5 | CASSYSVRGSGNTIYF
TRBV7-9 | CASSPDGPYGYTF
TRBV6-6 | CASSYGQGAVKAFF
TRBV6-4 | CASSALATGTDTQYF
TRBV28 | CASWGQGPRDGYTF
TRBV15 | CATSSPSGGETQYF
TRBV11-2 | CASSKPTGQGVDEKLFF
TRBV5-1 | CASRAGLYLSGQFF
TRBV19 | CASSGQLFTDTQYF
TRBV11-3 | CASRLNTEAFF
TRBV5-1 | CASSFTGQQETQYF
TRBV11-2 | CASSFSGVGNIQYF
TRBV27 | CASSFGREIHEQYF
TRBV5-1 | CASSSSEGEAFF
TRBV7-9 | CASSLSGGQSYGYTF
TRBV6-5 | CASGRQNNSPLHF
TRBV13 | CASSKIAGTGDYNEQFF
TRBV6-1 | CASSPGLASYEQYF
TRBV18 | CASSPSLGGNEQFF